Sequencing of this T cell receptor beta chain was carried out in a study of CD8 T cells in ankylosing spondylitis (TCRdb year 2017). Regarding the study in general: To find TCR variants linked to disease, the study profiled T cell receptor beta repertoires in ankylosing spondylitis patients and healthy donors. Peripheral blood was sampled, and synovial fluid was additionally collected from ankylosing spondylitis patients. The full study cohort comprised around 23 ankylosing spondylitis patients and 85 to 120 healthy donors. Broad study findings and their caveats: A CD8+ phenotype was shown by the disease-linked clones, which were found at relatively low frequencies in peripheral blood. Blood from ankylosing spondylitis patients appeared to be characterized by a TCR beta motif composed of eight highly homologous amino acid variants. Some of the motif variants had been reported before in the synovial fluid and blood of reactive arthritis patients, a finding that suggests common disease-initiation mechanisms. According to the report, matched synovial fluid samples from ankylosing spondylitis patients were significantly enriched for the disease-linked clones.

The CDR3 sequence holds 17 residues, the cysteine and phenylalanine included. The DNA shown is the 51-base CDR3, in frame from base 1. The germline V gene (reference sequence) yields LNHNV for CDR1 and YYDKDF for CDR2. A distance of 15 bases separates the germline ends of V and J, which lose 3 bases and 0 bases respectively. Note on this clonotype: Its binding antigen is unknown. Within one base of it there is no much larger clone, and no base qualities were kept.

Instrument on record: Illumina HiSeq 2500. Quantitative 5'-RACE with molecular barcodes was the method used to prepare the TCR beta libraries. Per the original workflow: Disease-linked TCR variants were identified with a new computational method built on a probabilistic model of VDJ rearrangement. TCRdb cleaned the public reads at Q25 with fastp, built clones with MiXCR and kept in-frame beta chains. All rows with the same CDR3 protein become a single entry with the most common DNA and genes. V and J calls and clone size were set by TCRdb, not the authors. In this sample the table shows about 250,000 distinct CDR3 sequences, roughly 32% of which occur a single time. The ten top clones hold around 4% of the sample.

The V and J genes are TRBV15 and TRBJ2-1; the D gene cannot be resolved reliably. This clonotype originated in a male donor with ankylosing spondylitis or in good health (not recorded which). The specimen was blood, either unsorted or a sorted T cell fraction (not recorded which). The DNA sequence is given as TGTGCCACCAGCAGTGATGGTCAGAAGAGCTCCTACAATGAGCAGTTCTTC. This yields the protein CATSSDGQKSSYNEQFF.